The 20 T cell receptor beta chains below all came from one sample that was sequenced in a study of T cells in Graves' hyperthyroidism and ophthalmopathy. Using RNA transcripts as the source, TCR beta CDR3 regions were amplified. The TCR CDR3 first-round RT-PCR relied on the HTBI primer set. MiXCR, run by TCRdb on the multiplex PCR reads, gives a single entry per CDR3 protein. The table includes approximately 370,000 distinct CDR3 sequences, about a sixth detected once. The source material was blood. The source is a woman aged 25 to 39 with Graves' hyperthyroidism that later progressed to Graves' ophthalmopathy.

This clonotype was seen repeatedly, ten times or more. The V and J genes are TRBV6-2 or TRBV6-3 and TRBJ2-1, with D possibly matching TRBD1 (6 bases). CDR1 is MNHEY and CDR2 is SVGEGT in the germline V gene. V was cut by 7 bases and J by 7 bases, with 17 bases left in between. The CDR3 runs to 14 residues. The CDR3 DNA reads TGTGCCAGCAACAGGGCGGGCGGCCGTAATGAGCAGTTCTTC. This encodes CASNRAGGRNEQFF.

The chain links TRBV19 to TRBJ1-5; possible D gene TRBD1, 6 bases. The CDR3 spans 15 residues. The V and J ends lost 6 bases and 8 bases respectively, with 20 bases between them. From germline, CDR1 is LNHDA and CDR2 SQIVND (reference sequence). The CDR3 reads CASSYRGINREPQHF. The CDR3 DNA sequence: TGTGCCAGTAGCTACCGGGGCATTAACAGGGAGCCCCAGCATTTT. The variable domain in full, completed from reference TRBV19 and TRBJ1-5, reads DGGITQSPKYLFRKEGQNVTLSCEQNLNHDAMYWYRQDPGQGLRLIYYSQIVNDFQKGDIAEGYSVSREKKESFPLTVTSAQKNPTAFYLCASSYRGINREPQHFGDGTRLSIL.

A note on this clonotype: A much bigger clone sits one base away, suggesting this may be a read error. This chain joins TRBV24-1 and TRBJ2-1, with TRBD2 matching over 12 bases. In germline, CDR1 is KGHDR, CDR2 SFDVKD. V shed 8 bases, J shed 5 bases, and the junction held 9 bases outside the gene matches. CDR3 length: 16 amino acids. CDR3 loop: CATMGLAGNSNNEQFF. CDR3 DNA: TGTGCCACCATGGGACTAGCGGGCAACTCAAACAATGAGCAGTTCTTC.

The chain uses TRBV29-1 and TRBJ1-5; D may be TRBD1 (5 bases). The germline gives CDR1 SQVTM, CDR2 ANQGSEA. The CDR3 loop spans 14 amino acids. The germline V and J ends were trimmed by 1 base and 7 bases, with 14 bases remaining between them. CDR3: CSVEGGGVGQPQHF. The CDR3 DNA is TGCAGCGTTGAAGGGGGGGGGGTGGGACAGCCCCAGCATTTT.

This clonotype was detected many times. The chain links TRBV20-1 to TRBJ1-5; D is unclear. The CDR3 has 14 amino acids. V was clipped by 6 bases and J by 4 bases, with 16 bases between them. Germline V gene data show CDR1 as DFQATT and CDR2 as SNEGSKA (reference sequence). This CDR3 reads CSAPRPGLNQPQHF. In nucleotides, the CDR3 is TGCAGTGCCCCTCGCCCGGGGTTAAATCAGCCCCAGCATTTT.

This clonotype was counted ten times or more. This chain joins TRBV7-2 and TRBJ2-7, with D possibly matching TRBD1 (6 bases). This CDR3 comprises 14 residues. The germline V gene encodes CDR1 SGHTA and CDR2 FQGNSA. V lost 1 base to trimming and J lost 3 bases, with 10 bases between them. Here the CDR3 DNA reads TGTGCCAGCAGCTTAGACCGGACAGACTACGAGCAGTACTTC. This codes for CASSLDRTDYEQYF.

With respect to this clonotype: A much larger clone lies a single base off, so this may be a read error. This chain joins TRBV28 and TRBJ2-5, with 9 bases aligning to TRBD1. The germline CDR1 and CDR2 sequences are MDHEN and SYDVKM. V shed 5 bases, J shed 5 bases, and the junction held 6 bases outside the gene matches. The CDR3 contains 14 residues. DNA of the CDR3: TGTGCCAGCAGTGGCTGGACAGGGGAGGAGACCCAGTACTTC. Encoded protein: CASSGWTGEETQYF.

Many counts were recorded for this clonotype. This chain joins TRBV5-1 and TRBJ2-5; no definite D call. Trimming stripped 3 bases from V and 2 bases from J, with 11 bases between. CDR1 and CDR2 from the germline V gene are SGHRS and YFSETQ. This CDR3 contains 14 residues. The CDR3 DNA reads TGCGCCAGCAGCTATAGACATCCTCAAGAGACCCAGTACTTC. Translation gives CASSYRHPQETQYF.

The rearrangement joins TRBV18 to TRBJ2-7; D possibly corresponds to TRBD1 (6 bases). Per the germline V gene, CDR1 is KGHSH and CDR2 is LQKENI. The ends were cut back, 2 bases at V and 0 bases at J, with 11 bases in the middle. CDR3 length equals 15 residues. The CDR3 protein is CASSPYQGSSYEQYF. Here the CDR3 DNA reads TGTGCCAGCTCACCATACCAGGGGAGCTCCTACGAGCAGTACTTC.

This chain uses TRBV7-2 with TRBJ2-5; TRBD2 aligns across 9 bases. The CDR3 runs 16 residues. Germline CDR1 reads SGHTA; CDR2 reads FQGNSA. Losses at the gene ends were 2 bases for V and 4 bases for J; bases not matched to a gene: 8. CDR3 sequence reads: CASSLTHLAGRETQYF. CDR3 nucleotide sequence: TGTGCCAGCAGCTTAACCCACCTAGCGGGACGAGAGACCCAGTACTTC.

This clonotype came up many times. The chain employs TRBV19 and TRBJ1-2; TRBD1 matches 9 bases. Germline assignment: CDR1 LNHDA and CDR2 SQIVND (reference sequence). J gave up 8 bases and V 9 bases, and 13 bases lay outside the gene matches. The CDR3 sequence is 14 residues long. In nucleotides, the CDR3 is TGTGCCAGCCGGGACAGGGCTCTCTTTCTGGGCTACACCTTC. Translated, it gives CASRDRALFLGYTF.

This clonotype was seen ten or more times. The chain uses TRBV27 and TRBJ2-7; possibly TRBD1 or TRBD2 for D (5 bases each). Germline V gene sequence: CDR1 MNHEY, CDR2 SMNVEV (reference sequence). This CDR3 comprises 15 residues. V gave up 2 bases and J gave up 6 bases, with 17 bases separating them. The CDR3 coding sequence is TGTGCCAGCAGTTTAACCGGGACGGCCACGGTCGAGCAGTACTTC. Amino acids: CASSLTGTATVEQYF.

This clonotype was recorded many times. The chain joins TRBV28 to TRBJ2-7, with 7 bases that match TRBD1. CDR3 length equals 15 residues. CDR1 MDHEN and CDR2 SYDVKM come from the germline V gene. With 6 bases clipped from V and 7 bases from J, the junction kept 15 bases outside the gene matches. CDR3 amino acids: CASRPAGTVGEEQYF. In DNA, the CDR3 is TGTGCCAGCAGGCCGGCCGGGACAGTGGGCGAGGAGCAGTACTTC.

The rearrangement links TRBV11-1 to TRBJ2-3, with a possible D match to TRBD2 (6 bases). V lost 2 bases and J lost 0, with 15 bases in between. This CDR3 has 17 amino acids. Germline V gene lookup returns CDR1 SGHAT and CDR2 FQDESV (reference sequence). The CDR3 nucleotides are TGTGCCAGCAGCTTATTTGGGAGGACTTCTAGCACAGATACGCAGTATTTT. Translation gives CASSLFGRTSSTDTQYF.

The chain employs TRBV10-2 and TRBJ2-7, with a possible D match to TRBD1 (6 bases). The germline CDR1 and CDR2 sequences are WSHSY and SAAADI. V was pared by 0 bases and J by 3 bases, with 18 bases between. The CDR3 totals 17 residues. The DNA for the CDR3 is TGCGCCAGCAGTGAGTCGACAGGTTCTTTCTTCCACTACGAGCAGTACTTC. Translation: CASSESTGSFFHYEQYF.

This clonotype was seen ten or more times. The V call is TRBV20-1, the J call TRBJ1-5; D is perhaps TRBD1 (6 bases). V was trimmed by 0 bases and J by 9 bases, leaving 21 bases between them. The CDR3 has 16 residues. Germline V gene lookup returns CDR1 DFQATT and CDR2 SNEGSKA (reference sequence). The CDR3 region is CSARDLGQGYWGPQHF. For the CDR3, the DNA is TGCAGTGCTAGAGATTTGGGGCAGGGGTATTGGGGGCCCCAGCATTTT.

This clonotype was counted at least ten times. The chain has TRBV30 and TRBJ2-1; 9 bases line up with TRBD1. This CDR3 has 15 amino acids. Per the germline V gene, CDR1 is GTSNPN and CDR2 is SVGIG (reference sequence). V trimming: 3 bases; J trimming: 7 bases; junction bases outside the gene matches: 10. CDR3 DNA: TGTGCCTGGAGCCCAGGACAGGGGTCGGGTAATGAGCAGTTCTTC. Its translation: CAWSPGQGSGNEQFF.

CDR3 sequence reads: CAISERRVTQNTEAFF. CDR3 nucleotides: TGTGCCATCAGTGAAAGACGCGTGACACAGAACACTGAAGCTTTCTTT. V gene TRBV10-3 combines with J gene TRBJ1-1; unclear D gene. The germline V and J ends were trimmed by 3 bases and 1 base, with 15 bases remaining between them. The CDR3 contains 16 residues. Germline CDR1 reads ENHRY; CDR2 reads SYGVKD.

For this clonotype: Germline is not matched at one junction end, which may reflect a read error. The rearrangement links TRBV19 to TRBJ2-3; D might be TRBD1 (5 bases). The CDR3 loop spans 14 amino acids. Germline V gives CDR1 LNHDA, CDR2 SQIVND (reference sequence). Written as DNA, the CDR3 is TGTGCCGGTAGGCTACAGGAGTCCACAGATACGCAGTATTTT. Translating gives CAGRLQESTDTQYF.

This clonotype was observed many times. The chain uses TRBV2 and TRBJ2-5, with 8 bases lining up with TRBD1. The CDR3 length is 12 residues. Germline V lookup: CDR1 SNHLY, CDR2 FYNNEI. V was clipped by 4 bases and J by 9 bases; unmatched bases: 4. In DNA, the CDR3 is TGTGCCAGCAGTGGGACAGGGACAGCCCAGTACTTC. Protein product: CASSGTGTAQYF. Complete variable domain (other parts from reference TRBV2 and TRBJ2-5): EPEVTQTPSHQVTQMGQEVILRCVPISNHLYFYWYRQILGQKVEFLVSFYNNEISEKSEIFDDQFSVERPDGSNFTLKIRSTKLEDSAMYFCASSGTGTAQYFGPGTRLLVL.